This T cell receptor (beta chain) was found in a study of blood T cells in healthy people across ages. General study findings and limits: TCR beta diversity tracked closely with naive T cell percentage. Naive and antigen-experienced cells were not separated, limiting conclusive comparison.

The use of a sample-barcoded 5' primer and a J-beta primer mix characterized a second PCR of 7 to 11 cycles. TCRdb recomputed calls from the 5' RACE reads with MiXCR, one row per CDR3 protein. The sample gives around 2 million distinct CDR3 sequences, about 39% of which show up once; approximately 22% is in the top ten. Concerning this clonotype: Its antigen is undetermined.

There are 15 residues in the CDR3. Losses at the gene ends were 5 bases for V and 10 bases for J; bases not matched to a gene: 11. Germline lookup yields CDR1 SGHTA and CDR2 FQGNSA. This chain joins TRBV7-2 and TRBJ1-4, with TRBD1 identical over 9 bases. The clonotype comes from a human donor in good health. What was sequenced was blood. DNA of the CDR3: TGTGCCAGCAGCCCCCGTCAGGGACAGGGTGCAAAACTGTTTTTT. Protein product: CASSPRQGQGAKLFF. Together with reference TRBV7-2 and TRBJ1-4, the CDR3 gives the full variable domain: GAGVSQSPSNKVTEKGKDVELRCDPISGHTALYWYRQSLGQGLEFLIYFQGNSAPDKSGLPSDRFSAERTGGSVSTLTIQRTQQEDSAVYLCASSPRQGQGAKLFFGSGTQLSVL.